This entry features one TCR beta chain sequence. The antigen remains undetermined. This record belongs to a study of T cells expressing NK-cell markers. The CDR3 extends over 17 amino acids. Germline loops: CDR1 SGHDN, CDR2 FVKESK. Study outcomes and limitations: These clonotypes additionally ranked first within the CD3+CD56-NKG2C+ fraction of a few donors. Six of the donors carried dominant NKG2C+ clonotypes that took up roughly 1.0-7.0% of their CD8+ T cells.

5'RACE template switching built TCR beta cDNA with unique molecular identifiers. From the 5' RACE reads, TCRdb lists one entry per CDR3 protein and no DNA. Here the sample table reports about 150,000 distinct CDR3 sequences. The chain uses TRBV14 and TRBJ2-2; TCRdb's D call, TRBD1, is unchecked because there is no DNA. The material sequenced was blood T cells: a sorted CD56 or NKG2C T cell subset, CD4+ or CD8+ T cells, or bulk PBMC T cells (not recorded which). The clonotype originates from a woman in her forties or fifties in good health. The CDR3 reads CASSQEDPYRDTGELFF.